The 5 T cell receptor beta chains below were found in one sample sequenced in a study of cytomegalovirus exposure and HLA in healthy donors. PCR primers comprised 60 Vbeta and 13 Jbeta primers. TCRdb's table, derived via immunoSEQ multiplex PCR, lists solely in-frame clones and lacks some. The table has around 78,000 clones, 72% seen once. The sample taken for sequencing was PBMCs. The receptors shown here come from a middle-aged woman in good health and CMV-seropositive.

The V call is TRBV5-4, the J call TRBJ2-1; the match to TRBD2 covers 11 bases. The CDR3 is 15 residues long. Germline CDR1 is SGHNT and CDR2 is YYREEE (reference sequence). Losses at the gene ends were 3 bases for V and 6 bases for J; bases not matched to a gene: 5. The CDR3 DNA is TGTGCCAGCAGCTCCACTAGCGGGAGCATCAATGAGCAGTTCTTC. This encodes CASSSTSGSINEQFF. The entire variable domain, with the rest obtained from reference TRBV5-4 and TRBJ2-1, is as follows: ETGVTQSPTHLIKTRGQQVTLRCSSQSGHNTVSWYQQALGQGPQFIFQYYREEENGRGNFPPRFSGLQFPNYSSELNVNALELDDSALYLCASSSTSGSINEQFFGPGTRLTVL.

This clone was observed a few times. The rearrangement uses TRBV6-6 and TRBJ1-2; TRBD1 agrees at 8 bases. Per germline, CDR1 MNHNY and CDR2 SVGAGI (reference sequence). The CDR3 spans 14 residues. With V trimmed by 5 bases and J by 5 bases, 7 bases remained unmatched. The DNA for the CDR3 is TGTGCCAGCAGTCCCCAGGGGGCGGGGTATGGCTACACCTTC. Amino acid sequence: CASSPQGAGYGYTF.

The V gene is TRBV19, the J gene TRBJ1-5; a possible D gene is TRBD1 (6 bases). Germline V lookup: CDR1 LNHDA, CDR2 SQIVND (reference sequence). This CDR3 has 15 amino acids. V dropped 5 bases and J dropped 4 bases, with 15 bases sitting between them. Here the CDR3 reads CASSQLRGTNQPQHF. CDR3 DNA sequence: TGTGCCAGTAGTCAATTGAGGGGGACGAATCAGCCCCAGCATTTT.

In the case of this clone: An end of the junction does not agree with germline; a read error may underlie this. The chain carries TRBV28 and TRBJ1-2; unclear D gene. Germline CDR1 and CDR2: MDHEN and SYDVKM. The CDR3 has 13 residues. CDR3 region: CASTPGRGYGYPF. DNA for the CDR3: TGTGCCAGCACCCCGGGCAGAGGGTATGGCTACCCCTTC.

The rearrangement joins TRBV4-1 to TRBJ1-2; 7 nucleotides agree with TRBD1. Germline V gene lookup returns CDR1 MGHRA and CDR2 YSYEKL. The trim removed 4 bases at V and 1 base at J, leaving 9 bases unmatched. CDR3 length: 16 amino acids. The CDR3 DNA follows: TGCGCCAGCAGCCGGACCGACAGGGTATTTAACTATGGCTACACCTTC. Its protein is CASSRTDRVFNYGYTF.